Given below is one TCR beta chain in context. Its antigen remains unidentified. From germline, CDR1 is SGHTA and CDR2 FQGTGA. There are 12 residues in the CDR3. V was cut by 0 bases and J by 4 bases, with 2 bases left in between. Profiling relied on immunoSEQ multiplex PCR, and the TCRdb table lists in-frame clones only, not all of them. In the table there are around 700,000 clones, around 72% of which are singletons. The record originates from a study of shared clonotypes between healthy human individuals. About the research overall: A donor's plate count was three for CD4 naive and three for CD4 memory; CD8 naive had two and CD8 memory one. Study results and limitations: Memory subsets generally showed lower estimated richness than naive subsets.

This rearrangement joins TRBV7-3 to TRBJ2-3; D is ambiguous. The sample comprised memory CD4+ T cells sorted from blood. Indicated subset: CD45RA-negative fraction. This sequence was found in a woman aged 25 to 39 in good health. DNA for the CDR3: TGTGCCAGCAGCTTAACTGCAGATACGCAGTATTTT. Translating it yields CASSLTADTQYF.